This is a list of T cell receptor beta chains from one sample in a study of brain T cells in children with intractable seizures. Data came from immunoSEQ multiplex PCR; TCRdb stores just in-frame clones and leaves some out. Among about 80,000 clones listed, approximately 90% were seen once. The sequences come from peripheral blood, collected at surgery. Every receptor here comes from a girl aged 2 to 10 with Rasmussen encephalitis and intractable seizures. CDR3s leave out the opening cysteine and the closing phenylalanine or tryptophan. The order of the fields is D gene, J gene, V gene, CDR3 protein. A D gene is named only where the DNA matches it firmly.

>TRBD2|TRBJ2-7|TRBV7-9
ASSLASSGGNYEQY
>NA|TRBJ2-3|TRBV11-2
ASSWPDTDTQY
>NA|TRBJ1-6|TRBV19
ASSIDLRSPLH
>NA|TRBJ1-1|TRBV7-9
ASSRGRIEAF
>NA|TRBJ1-1|TRBV3-1/TRBV3-2
ASSRGESKGAF
>NA|TRBJ1-5|TRBV3-1/TRBV3-2
ASSQDVTLGNQPQH
>NA|TRBJ2-1|TRBV5-1
ASSFPFPVESSYNEQF
>NA|TRBJ2-3|TRBV11-2
ASSLVGQDTQY
>NA|TRBJ2-7|TRBV2
ASSSLYEQY
>NA|TRBJ2-7|TRBV10-3
AISEYDDYEQY
>NA|TRBJ2-1|TRBV11-2
ASSASGAGYNEQF
>NA|TRBJ2-1|TRBV20-1
SASRRFWGPYNEQF